Presented here are 13 T cell receptor beta chains from one specimen sequenced in a study of PD-1 blockade in classical Hodgkin lymphoma. Time point given: cycle 4 day 1 (C4D1), after around six weeks of nivolumab. No patient escaped relapse after autologous stem cell transplantation, and brentuximab vedotin exposure varied. The protocol was immunoSEQ multiplex PCR, while the TCRdb copy is restricted to in-frame clones and leaves out a portion. The sample yields 45,000 or so clones, around four fifths seen once. Sequenced material: peripheral blood mononuclear cells (PBMCs), taken before the fourth cycle of nivolumab. The receptors come from a human donor with classical Hodgkin lymphoma.

J is TRBJ2-1 and V is TRBV7-2; TRBD1 matches at 7 bases. With 7 bases clipped from V and 10 bases from J, the junction kept 16 bases outside the gene matches. The CDR3 runs 15 residues. Germline-derived CDR1 and CDR2 are SGHTA and FQGNSA. The CDR3, as DNA: TGTGCCAGCATCAACTCCGGGACAGCCCTAGAGGAGCAGTTCTTC. This translates into CASINSGTALEEQFF.

The V gene is TRBV6-1, the J gene TRBJ2-6; D not resolved. V lost 0 bases and J lost 0, with 9 bases in between. Germline values: CDR1 MNHNS, CDR2 SASEGT. CDR3 length: 17 residues. The CDR3 protein is CASSEAVSSSGANVLTF. The CDR3 region has the DNA TGTGCCAGCAGTGAAGCCGTCAGCTCCTCTGGGGCCAACGTCCTGACTTTC.

This chain joins TRBV5-6 and TRBJ1-6, with D hard to call. This CDR3 has 14 amino acids. Between the trimmed V and J ends, which lost 4 bases and 0 bases, there was a span of 5 bases. Germline CDR1 is SGHDT and CDR2 is YYEEEE. CDR3 amino acids: CASSHSSYNSPLHF. DNA for the CDR3: TGTGCCAGCAGCCACAGCTCCTATAATTCACCCCTCCACTTT.

This chain joins TRBV7-2 and TRBJ1-1, with a possible D match to TRBD1 (5 bases). Germline V gene data show CDR1 as SGHTA and CDR2 as FQGNSA. Between the trimmed V and J ends, which lost 3 bases and 3 bases, there was a span of 14 bases. The CDR3 loop spans 15 amino acids. The chain's CDR3 is CASSFTGTVDTEAFF. DNA for the CDR3: TGTGCCAGCAGCTTCACCGGGACGGTAGACACTGAAGCTTTCTTT.

The chain's CDR3 is CAIVRDASHGYTF. CDR3 coding DNA: TGTGCCATCGTCCGGGACGCATCTCATGGCTACACCTTC. The chain carries TRBV10-3 and TRBJ1-2, with a possible D match to TRBD1 (5 bases). The germline CDR1 and CDR2 sequences are ENHRY and SYGVKD. Trimming shortened V by 8 bases and J by 6 bases, and 16 bases separated the two germline ends. This CDR3 is 13 amino acids long.

The chain couples TRBV7-3 to TRBJ2-5; TRBD2 might be the D (6 bases). This CDR3 has 17 residues. Per the germline V gene, CDR1 is SGHTA and CDR2 is FQGTGA. The ends were cut back, 5 bases at V and 1 base at J, with 20 bases in the middle. Here the CDR3 DNA reads TGTGCCAGCAGCATGCTGGGGGGAACCGGGGGCCAAGAGACCCAGTACTTC. Protein product: CASSMLGGTGGQETQYF.

The chain uses TRBV6-1 and TRBJ2-2; D is perhaps TRBD2 (6 bases). CDR1 is MNHNS, CDR2 SASEGT, per germline. The CDR3 is made up of 15 amino acids. V was pared by 6 bases and J by 7 bases, with 18 bases between. The CDR3 nucleotides read TGTGCCAGCAGGGCCAGTGGGGGGTTGGACGGGGAGCTGTTTTTT. Translation: CASRASGGLDGELFF.

The rearrangement uses TRBV14 and TRBJ2-5; TRBD1 matches 8 bases. Germline values: CDR1 SGHDN, CDR2 FVKESK. With 4 bases clipped from V and 1 base from J, the junction kept 5 bases outside the gene matches. The CDR3 loop spans 15 amino acids. The CDR3 bases are TGTGCCAGCAGCCCCCATCAGGGGGCCCAAGAGACCCAGTACTTC. This encodes CASSPHQGAQETQYF.

CDR3 DNA sequence: TGTGCCAGTAGTACGGGGGGTCGAAGGGAGACCCAGTACTTC. Encoded protein: CASSTGGRRETQYF. The chain carries TRBV19 and TRBJ2-5; 7 bases fit TRBD2. The junction had 7 bases not matched to a gene; V was cut back by 4 bases and J by 5 bases. Per the germline V gene, CDR1 is LNHDA and CDR2 is SQIVND (reference sequence). The CDR3 extends over 14 amino acids.

The J gene is TRBJ2-7, the V gene TRBV7-2; 7 bases map to TRBD1. V shed 5 bases and J 2 bases; nucleotides not matched to a gene: 9. CDR1 is SGHTA, CDR2 FQGNSA, per germline. The CDR3 spans 15 residues. The DNA for the CDR3 is TGTGCCAGCAGCAAACACGGTACAGGGGCCTACGAGCAGTACTTC. This translates into CASSKHGTGAYEQYF. The complete variable domain, with remaining parts taken from reference TRBV7-2 and TRBJ2-7, reads GAGVSQSPSNKVTEKGKDVELRCDPISGHTALYWYRQSLGQGLEFLIYFQGNSAPDKSGLPSDRFSAERTGGSVSTLTIQRTQQEDSAVYLCASSKHGTGAYEQYFGPGTRLTVT.

CDR3 nucleotide sequence: TGTGCCACCCAATGGGCCGGCGAGTCTGAAGCTTTCTTT. Its translation: CATQWAGESEAFF. J is TRBJ1-1 and V is TRBV2; D not resolved. Trimming took off 10 bases at V and 6 bases at J, with 18 bases between the two ends. This CDR3 has 13 amino acids. Germline values: CDR1 SNHLY, CDR2 FYNNEI.

This sequence joins TRBV6-1 and TRBJ1-5; D might be TRBD1 (5 bases). The CDR3 has 13 residues. Germline assignment: CDR1 MNHNS and CDR2 SASEGT. V was trimmed by 7 bases and J by 7 bases, leaving 14 bases between them. The CDR3 is CASIGRALQPQHF. In nucleotides, the CDR3 is TGTGCCAGCATTGGCAGGGCATTACAGCCCCAGCATTTT.

This rearrangement joins TRBV6-1 to TRBJ2-1; D is unclear. The CDR3 contains 12 residues. The V gene lost 2 bases and the J gene lost 14 bases, with 13 bases spanning the gap. Germline CDR1 MNHNS, CDR2 SASEGT. CDR3 loop: CASSEQSGLEFF. CDR3 bases: TGTGCCAGCAGTGAACAATCCGGTTTGGAGTTCTTC.